This TCR beta chain was retrieved from a study of OX40 agonist ivuxolimab in advanced cancers. Looking at the study overall: With a range of roughly 20 to 80, age averaged roughly 60 years, and 65% to 85% were male.

This CDR3 contains 14 residues. The germline V gene encodes CDR1 MNHEY and CDR2 SMNVEV (reference sequence). J gave up 5 bases and V 4 bases, and 8 bases lay outside the gene matches. Assay used: immunoSEQ multiplex PCR; TCRdb lists only in-frame clones, some missing. The sample records roughly 41,000 clones, about 91% being singletons. This TCR came from an adult with an advanced solid tumor such as melanoma, head and neck, liver or kidney cancer. The sample consisted of CD4+ or CD8+ T cells sorted from blood, taken in a trial of the OX40 agonist ivuxolimab. The V call is TRBV27, the J call TRBJ2-7; TRBD2 aligns across 7 bases. CDR3 bases: TGTGCCAGCAGTTCAGCGGGACCCATAAACGAGCAGTACTTC. This translates into CASSSAGPINEQYF.